The clone carrying this TCR beta chain was seen once. These data originate in a study of blood T cell repertoires in COVID-19. Study background: The United States, Italy and Spain were the sources of the acute and convalescent COVID-19 samples. T cells, B-cell-depleted T cells, or PBMCs supplied cDNA or gDNA.

Trimming at V came to 6 bases and at J to 6 bases, leaving 5 bases not matched to a gene. The germline V gene encodes CDR1 SEHNR and CDR2 FQNEAQ (reference sequence). The CDR3 has 15 residues. As handled by the study authors: Amplification of reference gene primers was used by the study to estimate nucleated cell counts. Profiling relied on immunoSEQ multiplex PCR, and the TCRdb table lists in-frame clones only, not all of them. That table furnishes V, J and clone size, whereas the DNA furnished D and trimming. The sample lists about 76,000 clones; around nine tenths were seen once. This chain connects TRBV7-9 to TRBJ2-2; 12 bases align to TRBD1. The sequencing input was peripheral blood. The sequence was collected from a man in his fifties or sixties with acute or convalescent COVID-19. The CDR3: CASRPGTGGSGELFF. CDR3 DNA sequence: TGTGCCAGCAGACCCGGGACAGGGGGCTCCGGGGAGCTGTTTTTT.